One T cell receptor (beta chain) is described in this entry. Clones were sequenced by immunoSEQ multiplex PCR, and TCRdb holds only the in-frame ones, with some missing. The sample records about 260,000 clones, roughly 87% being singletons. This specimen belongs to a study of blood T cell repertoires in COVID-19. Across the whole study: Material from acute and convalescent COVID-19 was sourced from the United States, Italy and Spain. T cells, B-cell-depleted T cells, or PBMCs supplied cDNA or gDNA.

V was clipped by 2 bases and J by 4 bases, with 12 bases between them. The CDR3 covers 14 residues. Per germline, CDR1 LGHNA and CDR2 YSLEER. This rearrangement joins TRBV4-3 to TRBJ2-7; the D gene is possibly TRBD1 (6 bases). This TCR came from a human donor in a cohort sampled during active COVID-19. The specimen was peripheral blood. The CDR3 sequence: CASSQQGKGYEQYF. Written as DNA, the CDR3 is TGCGCCAGCAGCCAACAGGGGAAAGGGTACGAGCAGTACTTC.